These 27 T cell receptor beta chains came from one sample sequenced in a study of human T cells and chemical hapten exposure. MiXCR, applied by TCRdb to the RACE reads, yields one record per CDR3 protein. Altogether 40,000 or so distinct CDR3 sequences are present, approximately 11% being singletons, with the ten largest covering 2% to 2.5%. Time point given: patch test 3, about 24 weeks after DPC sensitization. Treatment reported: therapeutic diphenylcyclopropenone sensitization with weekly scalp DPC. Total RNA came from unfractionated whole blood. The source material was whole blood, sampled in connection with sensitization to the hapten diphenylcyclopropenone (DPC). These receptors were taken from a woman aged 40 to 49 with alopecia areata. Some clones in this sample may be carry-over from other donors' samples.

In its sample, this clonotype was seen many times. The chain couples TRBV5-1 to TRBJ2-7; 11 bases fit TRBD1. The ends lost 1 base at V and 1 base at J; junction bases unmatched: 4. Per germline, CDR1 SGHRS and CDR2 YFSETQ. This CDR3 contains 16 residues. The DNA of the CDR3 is TGCGCCAGCAGCTTGTTGGGGACAGGGGGATCCTACGAGCAGTACTTC. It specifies CASSLLGTGGSYEQYF.

The CDR3 reads CASSLGVQGYGYTF. The CDR3 DNA reads as TGTGCCAGCAGCTTAGGGGTCCAGGGCTATGGCTACACCTTC. The chain recombines TRBV7-8 with TRBJ1-2; possible D gene TRBD1, 5 bases. CDR1 SGHVS and CDR2 FQNEAQ come from the germline V gene. With 1 base removed from V and 4 bases from J, the gap between germline ends came to 10 bases. There are 14 residues in the CDR3.

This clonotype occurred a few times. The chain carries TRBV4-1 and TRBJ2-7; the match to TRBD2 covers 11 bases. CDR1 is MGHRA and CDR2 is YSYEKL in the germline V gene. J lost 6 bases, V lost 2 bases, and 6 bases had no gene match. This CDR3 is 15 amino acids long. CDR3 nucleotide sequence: TGCGCCAGCAGCCAACTAGCGGGAGGTATGGGCGAGCAGTACTTC. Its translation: CASSQLAGGMGEQYF.

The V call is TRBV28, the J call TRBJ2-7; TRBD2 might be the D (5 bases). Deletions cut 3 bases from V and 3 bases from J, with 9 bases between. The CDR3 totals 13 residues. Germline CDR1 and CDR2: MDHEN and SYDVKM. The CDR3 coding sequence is TGTGCCAGCAGTTTGCGGGTGGACTACGAGCAGTACTTC. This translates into CASSLRVDYEQYF.

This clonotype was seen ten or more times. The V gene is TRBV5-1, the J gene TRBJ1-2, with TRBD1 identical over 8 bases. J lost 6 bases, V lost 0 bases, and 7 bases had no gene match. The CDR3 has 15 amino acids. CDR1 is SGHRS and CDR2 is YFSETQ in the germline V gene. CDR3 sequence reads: CASSLVAGGVDGYTF. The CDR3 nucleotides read TGCGCCAGCAGCTTGGTAGCAGGGGGCGTCGATGGCTACACCTTC.

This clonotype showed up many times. The CDR3 reads CASSYTTTNEKLFF. The CDR3 DNA reads TGTGCCAGCAGTTACACCACAACTAATGAAAAACTGTTTTTT. The chain uses TRBV2 and TRBJ1-4; D is unclear. The V gene's germline CDR1 is SNHLY and CDR2 FYNNEI. The V end was cut by 5 bases, the J end by 0 bases, with 7 bases between. This CDR3 region has 14 residues.

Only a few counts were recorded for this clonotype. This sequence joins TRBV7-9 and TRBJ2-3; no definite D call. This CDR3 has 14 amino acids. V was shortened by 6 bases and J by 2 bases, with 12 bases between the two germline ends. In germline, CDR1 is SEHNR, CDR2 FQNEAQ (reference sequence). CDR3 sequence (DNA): TGTGCCAGCAGTTTAAGCCAGTACACAGATACGCAGTATTTT. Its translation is CASSLSQYTDTQYF.

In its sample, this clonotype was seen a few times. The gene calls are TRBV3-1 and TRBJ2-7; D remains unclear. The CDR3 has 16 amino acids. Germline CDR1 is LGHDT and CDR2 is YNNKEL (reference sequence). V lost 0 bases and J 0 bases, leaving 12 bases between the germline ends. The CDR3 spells CASSQDAVTYSYEQYF. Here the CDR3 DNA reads TGTGCCAGCAGCCAAGATGCGGTGACCTACTCCTACGAGCAGTACTTC.

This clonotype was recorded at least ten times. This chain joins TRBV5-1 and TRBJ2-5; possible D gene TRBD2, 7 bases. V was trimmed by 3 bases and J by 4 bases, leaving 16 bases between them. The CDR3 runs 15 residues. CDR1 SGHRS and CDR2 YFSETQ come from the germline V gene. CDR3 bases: TGCGCCAGCAGCTCCTCCGGGGGGCGTGGAGAGACCCAGTACTTC. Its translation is CASSSSGGRGETQYF. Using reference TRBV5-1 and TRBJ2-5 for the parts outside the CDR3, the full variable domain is KAGVTQTPRYLIKTRGQQVTLSCSPISGHRSVSWYQQTPGQGLQFLFEYFSETQRNKGNFPGRFSGRQFSNSRSEMNVSTLELGDSALYLCASSSSGGRGETQYFGPGTRLLVL.

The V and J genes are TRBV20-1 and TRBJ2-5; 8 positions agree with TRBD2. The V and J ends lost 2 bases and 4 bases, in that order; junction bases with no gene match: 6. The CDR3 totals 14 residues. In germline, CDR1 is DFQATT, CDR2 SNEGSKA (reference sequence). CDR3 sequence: CSARIWLAGETQYF. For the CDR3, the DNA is TGCAGTGCTAGAATTTGGCTAGCGGGAGAGACCCAGTACTTC.

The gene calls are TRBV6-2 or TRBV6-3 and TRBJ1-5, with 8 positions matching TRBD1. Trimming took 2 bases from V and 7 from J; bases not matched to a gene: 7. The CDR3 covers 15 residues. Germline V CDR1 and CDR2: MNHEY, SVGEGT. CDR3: CASSYGGTGWQPQHF. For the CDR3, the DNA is TGTGCCAGCAGTTACGGAGGGACAGGCTGGCAGCCCCAGCATTTT.

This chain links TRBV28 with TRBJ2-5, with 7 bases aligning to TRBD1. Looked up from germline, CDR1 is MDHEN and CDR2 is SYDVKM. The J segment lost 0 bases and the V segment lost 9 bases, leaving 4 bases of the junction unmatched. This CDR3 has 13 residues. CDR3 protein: CASRGGHQETQYF. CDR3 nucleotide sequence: TGTGCCAGTCGAGGGGGCCACCAAGAGACCCAGTACTTC.

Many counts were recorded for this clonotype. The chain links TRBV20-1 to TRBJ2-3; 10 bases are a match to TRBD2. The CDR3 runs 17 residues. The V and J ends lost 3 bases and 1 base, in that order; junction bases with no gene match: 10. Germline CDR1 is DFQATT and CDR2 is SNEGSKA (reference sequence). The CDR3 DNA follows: TGCAGTGCTAGCACAAGTGGAGGGACTAGCGGCACAGATACGCAGTATTTT. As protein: CSASTSGGTSGTDTQYF.

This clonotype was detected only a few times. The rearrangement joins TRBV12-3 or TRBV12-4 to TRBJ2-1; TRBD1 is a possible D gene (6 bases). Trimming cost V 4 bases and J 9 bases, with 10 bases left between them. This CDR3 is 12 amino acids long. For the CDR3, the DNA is TGTGCCAGCAGTTCCGTAGGGGGTGAGCAGTTCTTC. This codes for CASSSVGGEQFF.

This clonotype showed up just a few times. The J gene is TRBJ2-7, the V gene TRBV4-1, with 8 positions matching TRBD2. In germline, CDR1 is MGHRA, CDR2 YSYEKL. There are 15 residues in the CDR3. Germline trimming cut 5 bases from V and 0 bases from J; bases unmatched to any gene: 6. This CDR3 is CASSFTSGSSYEQYF. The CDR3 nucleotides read TGCGCCAGCAGCTTTACTAGCGGATCCTCCTACGAGCAGTACTTC.

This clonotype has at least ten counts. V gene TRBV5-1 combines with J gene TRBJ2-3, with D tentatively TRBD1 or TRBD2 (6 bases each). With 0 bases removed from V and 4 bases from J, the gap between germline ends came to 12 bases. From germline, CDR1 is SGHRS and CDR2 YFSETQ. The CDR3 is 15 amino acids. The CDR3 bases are TGCGCCAGCAGCTTGGCCGTAGGGGGGCCAGATACGCAGTATTTT. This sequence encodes CASSLAVGGPDTQYF.

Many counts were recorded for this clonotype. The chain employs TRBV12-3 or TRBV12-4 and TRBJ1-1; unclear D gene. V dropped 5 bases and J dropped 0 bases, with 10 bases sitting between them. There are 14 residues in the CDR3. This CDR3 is CASSAVSLNTEAFF. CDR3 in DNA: TGTGCCAGCAGTGCAGTCAGCTTGAACACTGAAGCTTTCTTT.

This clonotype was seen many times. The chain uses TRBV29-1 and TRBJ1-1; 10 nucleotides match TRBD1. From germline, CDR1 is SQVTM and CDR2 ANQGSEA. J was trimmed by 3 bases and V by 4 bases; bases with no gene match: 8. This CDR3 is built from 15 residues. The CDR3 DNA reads TGCAGCGTTGGACAGGGGGCGCTTCGGGACACTGAAGCTTTCTTT. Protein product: CSVGQGALRDTEAFF.

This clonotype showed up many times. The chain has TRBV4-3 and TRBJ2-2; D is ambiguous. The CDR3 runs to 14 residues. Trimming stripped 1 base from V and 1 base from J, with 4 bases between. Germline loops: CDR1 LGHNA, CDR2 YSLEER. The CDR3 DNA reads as TGCGCCAGCAGCCAAGGACAGAACACCGGGGAGCTGTTTTTT. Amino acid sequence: CASSQGQNTGELFF.

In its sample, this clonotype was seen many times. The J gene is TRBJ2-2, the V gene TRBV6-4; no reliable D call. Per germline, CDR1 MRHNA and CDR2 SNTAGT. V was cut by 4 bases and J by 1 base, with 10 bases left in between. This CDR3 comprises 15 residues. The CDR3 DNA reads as TGTGCCAGCAGTGCGGTGAGCGTGAACACCGGGGAGCTGTTTTTT. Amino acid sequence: CASSAVSVNTGELFF.

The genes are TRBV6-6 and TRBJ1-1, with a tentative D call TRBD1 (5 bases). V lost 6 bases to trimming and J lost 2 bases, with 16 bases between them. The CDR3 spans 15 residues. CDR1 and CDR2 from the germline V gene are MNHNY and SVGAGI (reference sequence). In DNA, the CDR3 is TGTGCCAGCAGACCGCCCAGGGTACTCAACACTGAAGCTTTCTTT. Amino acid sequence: CASRPPRVLNTEAFF.

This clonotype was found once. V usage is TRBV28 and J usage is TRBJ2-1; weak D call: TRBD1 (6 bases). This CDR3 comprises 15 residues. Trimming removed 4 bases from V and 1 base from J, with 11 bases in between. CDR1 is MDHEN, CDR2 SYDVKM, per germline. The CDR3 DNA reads TGTGCCAGCAGTTCCCCAGGGGCGTCCTACAATGAGCAGTTCTTC. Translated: CASSSPGASYNEQFF. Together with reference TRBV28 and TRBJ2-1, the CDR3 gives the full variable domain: DVKVTQSSRYLVKRTGEKVFLECVQDMDHENMFWYRQDPGLGLRLIYFSYDVKMKEKGDIPEGYSVSREKKERFSLILESASTNQTSMYLCASSSPGASYNEQFFGPGTRLTVL.

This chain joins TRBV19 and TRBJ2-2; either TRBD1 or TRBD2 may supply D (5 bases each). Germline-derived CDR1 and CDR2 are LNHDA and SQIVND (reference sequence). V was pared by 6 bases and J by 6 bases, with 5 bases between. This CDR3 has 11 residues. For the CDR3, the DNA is TGTGCCAGTAGGGGGGCCGGGGAGCTGTTTTTT. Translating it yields CASRGAGELFF.

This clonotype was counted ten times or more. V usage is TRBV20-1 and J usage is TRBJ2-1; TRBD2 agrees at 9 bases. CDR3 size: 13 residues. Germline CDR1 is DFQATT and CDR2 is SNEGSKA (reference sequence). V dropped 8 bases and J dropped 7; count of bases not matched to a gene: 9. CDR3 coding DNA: TGCAGTCCCGCTAGCGGGATAACTAATGAGCAGTTCTTC. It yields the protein CSPASGITNEQFF.

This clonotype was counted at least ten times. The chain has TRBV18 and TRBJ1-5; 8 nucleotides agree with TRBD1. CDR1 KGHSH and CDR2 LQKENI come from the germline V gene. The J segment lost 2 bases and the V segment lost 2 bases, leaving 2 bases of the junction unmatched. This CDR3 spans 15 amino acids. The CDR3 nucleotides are TGTGCCAGCTCACCAGACAGGGGCGGCAATCAGCCCCAGCATTTT. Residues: CASSPDRGGNQPQHF.

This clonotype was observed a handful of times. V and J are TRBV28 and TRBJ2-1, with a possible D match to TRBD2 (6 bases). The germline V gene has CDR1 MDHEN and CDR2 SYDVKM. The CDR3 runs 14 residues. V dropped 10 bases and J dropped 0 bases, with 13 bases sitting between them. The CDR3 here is CATIGGDSYNEQFF. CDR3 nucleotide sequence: TGTGCCACCATTGGAGGGGACTCCTACAATGAGCAGTTCTTC.

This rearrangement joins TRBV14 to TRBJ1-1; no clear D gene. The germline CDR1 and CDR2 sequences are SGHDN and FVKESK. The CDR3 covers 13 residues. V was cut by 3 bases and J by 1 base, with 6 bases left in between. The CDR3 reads CASSHPPNTEAFF. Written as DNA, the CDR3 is TGTGCCAGCAGCCACCCCCCGAACACTGAAGCTTTCTTT. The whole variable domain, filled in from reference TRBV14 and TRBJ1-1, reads EAGVTQFPSHSVIEKGQTVTLRCDPISGHDNLYWYRRVMGKEIKFLLHFVKESKQDESGMPNNRFLAERTGGTYSTLKVQPAELEDSGVYFCASSHPPNTEAFFGQGTRLTVV.